These T cell receptor beta chains were read from a single sample in a study of T-cell reconstitution after alpha-beta-depleted transplantation in children. Each CDR3 protein is one row after TCRdb ran MiXCR on the PCR reads. The table records under 350,000 distinct CDR3 sequences, nearly 10% of them present only once. Sequencing used PBMCs from the stem cell graft donor, obtained from the stem cell graft. The receptors stem from a human donor who donated a stem cell graft to a child with SCID. Both conserved end residues are part of each CDR3. A D gene is named only where the DNA matches it firmly. Rows may omit the clone size; those that give it use once, few, many or a size class.

cdr3_aa cdr3_nt d_call j_call clone_size v_call
CATSVRVNYGYTF TGTGCCACCAGCGTCAGGGTCAACTATGGCTACACCTTC . TRBJ1-2 few TRBV15
CASSLQANQPQHF TGTGCCAGCAGTTTACAGGCCAATCAGCCCCAGCATTTT . TRBJ1-5 . TRBV12-3/TRBV12-4
CASSLEGPRDTQYF TGTGCCAGCAGCCTTGAGGGGCCTAGAGATACGCAGTATTTT . TRBJ2-3 few TRBV14
CASSPTDGDTIYF TGTGCCAGCAGCCCGACGGATGGTGACACCATATATTTT . TRBJ1-3 . TRBV9
CASSFHPTSHNEQFF TGTGCCAGCAGCTTCCACCCCACTAGCCACAATGAGCAGTTCTTC . TRBJ2-1 many TRBV12-3/TRBV12-4
CASSLLGQGYGYTF TGTGCCAGCAGCCTTTTGGGACAGGGCTATGGCTACACCTTC TRBD1 TRBJ1-2 few TRBV16
CASPRDRAREQYF TGTGCCAGCCCACGGGACAGGGCCAGGGAGCAGTACTTC TRBD1 TRBJ2-7 many TRBV5-8
CASSKGTSATNEKLFF TGTGCCAGCAGCAAGGGGACATCCGCAACTAATGAAAAACTGTTTTTT . TRBJ1-4 . TRBV5-4
CASSQGPGNTEAFF TGCGCCAGCAGCCAAGGGCCAGGGAACACTGAAGCTTTCTTT . TRBJ1-1 many TRBV4-1
CTSSQSRPSHYEQYF TGCACCAGCAGCCAATCGCGTCCTTCCCACTACGAGCAGTACTTC . TRBJ2-7 . TRBV1
CASSASGKYEQYF TGTGCCAGCAGCGCTAGCGGAAAATACGAGCAGTACTTC TRBD2 TRBJ2-7 . TRBV7-2
CASSSEGLARGDTQYF TGCGCCAGCAGCAGTGAGGGACTAGCGAGGGGGGATACGCAGTATTTT TRBD2 TRBJ2-3 . TRBV5-1
CASSYSFTVNTEAFF TGTGCCAGCAGTTACTCGTTTACAGTGAACACTGAAGCTTTCTTT . TRBJ1-1 . TRBV6-5
CASSLVGLAGITDTQYF TGTGCCAGCAGCCTCGTAGGACTAGCGGGCATCACAGATACGCAGTATTTT TRBD2 TRBJ2-3 . TRBV11-1
CASSLLGDLDTQYF TGTGCCAGCAGTTTACTCGGAGACCTAGATACGCAGTATTTT . TRBJ2-3 many TRBV28
CASSPRVTGAKNIQYF TGTGCCAGCAGCCCAAGGGTGACAGGCGCCAAAAACATTCAGTACTTC . TRBJ2-4 few TRBV5-5
CSARGGVRDTGELFF TGCAGCGCTCGAGGAGGGGTTCGGGACACCGGGGAGCTGTTTTTT . TRBJ2-2 few TRBV29-1
CASSLGHTSGNTIYF TGCGCCAGCAGCTTGGGGCACACCTCTGGAAACACCATATATTTT . TRBJ1-3 few TRBV5-1
CASSLYHNEQFF TGTGCCAGCAGCTTATATCACAATGAGCAGTTCTTC . TRBJ2-1 few TRBV7-2
CASATLGGRARYNEQFF TGCGCCAGCGCGACTCTAGGGGGAAGGGCCAGATACAATGAGCAGTTCTTC . TRBJ2-1 many TRBV5-1
CSFGLNPTGELFF TGCAGCTTTGGACTAAACCCCACCGGGGAGCTGTTTTTT . TRBJ2-2 many TRBV29-1
CASSLLKGHTGELFF TGCGCCAGCAGCTTGTTAAAGGGGCACACCGGGGAGCTGTTTTTT . TRBJ2-2 few TRBV5-1
CASRAGGAGDTQYF TGTGCCAGCAGGGCAGGGGGCGCGGGAGATACGCAGTATTTT TRBD1 TRBJ2-3 . TRBV12-3/TRBV12-4
CASSLKGANTGELFF TGTGCCAGCAGCTTAAAAGGGGCGAACACCGGGGAGCTGTTTTTT . TRBJ2-2 . TRBV7-2
CASSVSGTGAIIYGYTF TGTGCCAGCAGTGTATCCGGGACAGGGGCCATCATCTATGGCTACACCTTC TRBD1 TRBJ1-2 few TRBV12-3/TRBV12-4
CASSFQSGTDTQYF TGTGCCAGCAGCTTCCAGTCGGGCACAGATACGCAGTATTTT . TRBJ2-3 few TRBV11-2